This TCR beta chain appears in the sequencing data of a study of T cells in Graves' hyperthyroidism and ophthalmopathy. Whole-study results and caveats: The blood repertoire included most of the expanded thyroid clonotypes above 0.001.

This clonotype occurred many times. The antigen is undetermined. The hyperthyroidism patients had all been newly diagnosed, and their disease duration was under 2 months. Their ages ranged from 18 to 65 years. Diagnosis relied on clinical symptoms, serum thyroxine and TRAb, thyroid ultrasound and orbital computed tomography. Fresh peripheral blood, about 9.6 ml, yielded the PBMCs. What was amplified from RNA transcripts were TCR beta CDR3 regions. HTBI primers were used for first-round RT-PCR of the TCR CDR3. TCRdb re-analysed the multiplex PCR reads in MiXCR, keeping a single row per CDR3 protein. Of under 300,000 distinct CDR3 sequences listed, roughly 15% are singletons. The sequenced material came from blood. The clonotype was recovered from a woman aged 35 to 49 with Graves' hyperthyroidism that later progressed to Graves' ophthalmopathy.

The CDR3 DNA follows: TGCGCCAGCAGTTTGGACAGGCGCCGGGAGCAGTACTTC. Its translation: CASSLDRRREQYF. The rearrangement joins TRBV10-2 to TRBJ2-7, with 7 bases fitting TRBD1. With 5 bases clipped from V and 7 bases from J, the junction kept 8 bases outside the gene matches. Germline loops: CDR1 WSHSY, CDR2 SAAADI. This CDR3 is 13 amino acids long.